The sequence of this TCR beta chain was determined in a study of blood T cell repertoires in COVID-19. Clones were read by immunoSEQ multiplex PCR, and TCRdb kept only the in-frame ones, dropping some. The table has over 110,000 clones, around 76% seen once. CDR1 is MNHEY and CDR2 is SVGEGT in the germline V gene. V was cut by 5 bases and J by 6 bases, with 14 bases left in between. The CDR3 has 14 residues. This receptor was obtained from an elderly man with acute or convalescent COVID-19. V gene TRBV6-2 or TRBV6-3 combines with J gene TRBJ2-1, with D unclear. Sequenced material: peripheral blood. The CDR3 here is CASSPEELSNEQFF. CDR3 DNA: TGTGCCAGCAGTCCCGAGGAGCTCTCCAATGAGCAGTTCTTC.